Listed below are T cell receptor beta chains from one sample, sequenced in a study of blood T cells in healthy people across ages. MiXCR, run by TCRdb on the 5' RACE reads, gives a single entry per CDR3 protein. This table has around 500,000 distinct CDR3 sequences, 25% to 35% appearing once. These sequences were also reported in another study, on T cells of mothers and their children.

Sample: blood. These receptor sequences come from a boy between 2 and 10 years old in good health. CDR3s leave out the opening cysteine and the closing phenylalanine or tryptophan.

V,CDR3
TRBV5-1,ASSADTGGRYEQY
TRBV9,ASSRNPGLAGSNEQF
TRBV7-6,ASSLEPLGNTEAF
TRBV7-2,ASSLGPAGELF
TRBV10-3,AISEERGGTDTQY
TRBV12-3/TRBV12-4,ASSREHSNQPQH
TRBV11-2,ASSSRGAITEAF
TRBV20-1,SARREGPRETQY
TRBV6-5,ASSKATNTGELF
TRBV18,ASSPRLHSHNEQF
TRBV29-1,SVLLEKNEQF
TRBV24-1,ATSPSREGSDTQY
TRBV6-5,ASSYSYQFAEGEKLF
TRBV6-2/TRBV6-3,ASRLAGDTGELF
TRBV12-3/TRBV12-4,ASSLALYVGPETQY
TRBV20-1,SARGRVKWTNEKLF
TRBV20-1,SARDLQLNEKLF
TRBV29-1,SVGPLEGDYGYT
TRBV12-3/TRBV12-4,ASTHSGSGSYNEQF
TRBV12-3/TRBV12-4,ASRTTGMNTEAF
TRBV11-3,ASSLVGGDLAKNIQY
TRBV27,ASSPSTGGLGELF
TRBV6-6,ASSPQGGRSTDTQY
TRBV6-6,ASSYGFGYT
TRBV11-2,ASSLGVGQFGCT